One and the same sample provided the 5 T cell receptor beta chains below, sequenced in a study of identical twins. TCRdb reprocessed the 5' RACE reads via MiXCR and lists one record per CDR3 protein. The data contain about 920,000 distinct CDR3 sequences, around 12% of them singletons. These data were also filed under a second study, of yellow fever vaccine responses in identical twins.

What was sequenced was PBMCs. These receptor sequences come from a woman between 18 and 29 years old in good health.

The rearrangement links TRBV7-6 to TRBJ2-7; D may be TRBD1 or TRBD2 (5 bases each). V dropped 4 bases and J dropped 7 bases, with 14 bases sitting between them. The CDR3 has 13 amino acids. Germline CDR1 and CDR2: SGHVS and FNYEAQ. The chain's CDR3 is CASSSGPFREQYV. CDR3 bases: TGTGCCAGCAGCTCGGGACCCTTCAGGGAGCAGTACGTC.

The genes are TRBV20-1 and TRBJ1-5; TRBD1 aligns across 12 bases. CDR1 is DFQATT, CDR2 SNEGSKA, per germline (reference sequence). Unmatched junction bases numbered 16, after V lost 7 bases and J lost 3 bases. This CDR3 comprises 18 residues. The CDR3 DNA sequence: TGCAGTGTCAATCCGGGACAGGGGGCAGTCAGTTTCAATCAGCCCCAGCATTTT. As protein: CSVNPGQGAVSFNQPQHF.

This clonotype appeared many times. The chain carries TRBV10-3 and TRBJ1-4; D is undetermined. CDR1 and CDR2 from the germline V gene are ENHRY and SYGVKD. With 6 bases removed from V and 0 bases from J, the gap between germline ends came to 8 bases. CDR3 length: 14 residues. The CDR3 spells CAIRQDSTNEKLFF. The CDR3 DNA follows: TGTGCCATCAGGCAGGATTCAACTAATGAAAAACTGTTTTTT.

This chain uses TRBV7-2 with TRBJ2-1; D is possibly TRBD1 (5 bases). There are 15 residues in the CDR3. V gave up 2 bases and J gave up 9 bases, with 17 bases separating them. Germline V CDR1 and CDR2: SGHTA, FQGNSA. The chain's CDR3 is CASSLLVQGYTEQFF. The CDR3 DNA reads TGTGCCAGCAGCTTATTGGTGCAGGGCTATACTGAGCAGTTCTTC.

This clonotype was recorded a few times. This sequence joins TRBV2 and TRBJ2-3; 9 bases match TRBD1. This CDR3 has 12 amino acids. The trim removed 10 bases at V and 6 bases at J, leaving 5 bases unmatched. CDR1 is SNHLY and CDR2 is FYNNEI in the germline V gene. The CDR3 region is CANRDRADTQYF. Here the CDR3 DNA reads TGTGCCAACCGGGACAGGGCGGATACGCAGTATTTT. Complete variable domain (other parts from reference TRBV2 and TRBJ2-3): EPEVTQTPSHQVTQMGQEVILRCVPISNHLYFYWYRQILGQKVEFLVSFYNNEISEKSEIFDDQFSVERPDGSNFTLKIRSTKLEDSAMYFCANRDRADTQYFGPGTRLTVL.